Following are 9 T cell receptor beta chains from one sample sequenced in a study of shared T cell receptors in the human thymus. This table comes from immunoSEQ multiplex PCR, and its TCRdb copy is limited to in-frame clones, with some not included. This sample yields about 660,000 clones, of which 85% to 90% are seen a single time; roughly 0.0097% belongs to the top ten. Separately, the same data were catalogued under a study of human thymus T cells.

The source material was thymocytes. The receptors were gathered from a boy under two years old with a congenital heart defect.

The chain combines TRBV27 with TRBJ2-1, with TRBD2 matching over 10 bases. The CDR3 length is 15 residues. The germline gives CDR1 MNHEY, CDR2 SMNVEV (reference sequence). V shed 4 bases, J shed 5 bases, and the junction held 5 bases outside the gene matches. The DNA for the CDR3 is TGTGCCAGCAGTTCGGGACTAGCGACGAACAATGAGCAGTTCTTC. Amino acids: CASSSGLATNNEQFF.

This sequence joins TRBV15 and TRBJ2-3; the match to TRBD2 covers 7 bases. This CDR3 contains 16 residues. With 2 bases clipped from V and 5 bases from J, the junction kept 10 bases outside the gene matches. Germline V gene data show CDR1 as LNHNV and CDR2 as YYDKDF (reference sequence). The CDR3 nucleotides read TGTGCCACCAGCAGAAGGACTAGTTCGGGGGAAGATACGCAGTATTTT. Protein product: CATSRRTSSGEDTQYF.

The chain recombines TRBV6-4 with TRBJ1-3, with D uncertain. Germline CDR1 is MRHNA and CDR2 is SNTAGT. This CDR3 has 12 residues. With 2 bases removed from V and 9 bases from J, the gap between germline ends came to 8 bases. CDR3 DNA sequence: TGTGCCAGCAGTGACCCCTCGGGCACCATATATTTT. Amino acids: CASSDPSGTIYF.

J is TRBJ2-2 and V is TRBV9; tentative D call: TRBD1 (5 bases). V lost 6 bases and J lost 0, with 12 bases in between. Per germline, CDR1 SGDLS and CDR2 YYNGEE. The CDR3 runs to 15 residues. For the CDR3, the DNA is TGTGCCAGCACCAACAGGCGTTCGAACACCGGGGAGCTGTTTTTT. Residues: CASTNRRSNTGELFF. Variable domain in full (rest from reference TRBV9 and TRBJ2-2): DSGVTQTPKHLITATGQRVTLRCSPRSGDLSVYWYQQSLDQGLQFLIQYYNGEERAKGNILERFSAQQFPDLHSELNLSSLELGDSALYFCASTNRRSNTGELFFGEGSRLTVL.

The CDR3 region is CASSPRDNPYEQYF. CDR3 sequence (DNA): TGTGCCAGCAGCCCCCGGGACAATCCATACGAGCAGTACTTC. The V gene is TRBV5-4, the J gene TRBJ2-7, with D tentatively TRBD1 (6 bases). With 4 bases removed from V and 4 bases from J, the gap between germline ends came to 15 bases. CDR3 length equals 14 residues. Germline CDR1 and CDR2: SGHNT and YYREEE (reference sequence).

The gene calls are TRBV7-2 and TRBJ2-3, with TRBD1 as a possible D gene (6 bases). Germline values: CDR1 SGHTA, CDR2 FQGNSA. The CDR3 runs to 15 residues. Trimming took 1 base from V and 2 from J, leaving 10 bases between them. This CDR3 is CASSLGGGNTDTQYF. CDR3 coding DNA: TGTGCCAGCAGCTTAGGAGGGGGTAACACAGATACGCAGTATTTT.

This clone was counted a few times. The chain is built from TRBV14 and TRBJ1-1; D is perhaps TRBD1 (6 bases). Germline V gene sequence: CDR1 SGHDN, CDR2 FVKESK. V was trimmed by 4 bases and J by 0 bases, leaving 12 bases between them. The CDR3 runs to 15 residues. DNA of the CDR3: TGTGCCAGCAGCCTGTATAGGACAGTGAACACTGAAGCTTTCTTT. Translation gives CASSLYRTVNTEAFF.

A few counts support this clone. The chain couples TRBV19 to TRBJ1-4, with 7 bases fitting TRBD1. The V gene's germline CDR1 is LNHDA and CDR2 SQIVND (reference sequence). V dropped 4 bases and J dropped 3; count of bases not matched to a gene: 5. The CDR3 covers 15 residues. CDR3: CASSTSGTANEKLFF. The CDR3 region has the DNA TGTGCCAGTAGTACATCCGGGACAGCTAATGAAAAACTGTTTTTT.

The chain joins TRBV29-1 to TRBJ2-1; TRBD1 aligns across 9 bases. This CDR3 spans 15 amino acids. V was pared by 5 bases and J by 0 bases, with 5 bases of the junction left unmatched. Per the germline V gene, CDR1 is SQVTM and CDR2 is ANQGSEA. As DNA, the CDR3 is TGCAGCGTTCGGACAGGGGCTAGCTCCTACAATGAGCAGTTCTTC. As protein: CSVRTGASSYNEQFF.